This entry concerns a single TCR beta chain. Its specificity is unknown. This entry comes from a study of cytomegalovirus exposure and HLA in healthy donors. Study-level results: A later analysis showed that HLA-associated TCR beta chains had undergone more clonal expansion than equally common others.

The CDR3 consists of 17 residues. Germline CDR1 and CDR2: GTSNPN and SVGIG (reference sequence). After removal of 0 bases from V and 4 bases from J, the junction contained 15 bases not matched to a gene. In the PCR, 60 Vbeta and 13 Jbeta primers were used. Here immunoSEQ multiplex PCR was the method, and the copy in TCRdb shows in-frame clones only, minus some. The sample lists more than 85,000 clones, over 60% occurring once. The receptor comes from a male donor in good health and CMV-seropositive. Material for sequencing was PBMCs. V is TRBV30 and J is TRBJ2-7; TRBD2 matches at 7 bases. The CDR3 coding sequence is TGTGCCTGGAGTGTGGGGCGGGGGAGTCCTCTTTTTTACGAGCAGTACTTC. This sequence encodes CAWSVGRGSPLFYEQYF. Using reference TRBV30 and TRBJ2-7 for the parts outside the CDR3, the full variable domain is SQTIHQWPATLVQPVGSPLSLECTVEGTSNPNLYWYRQAAGRGLQLLFYSVGIGQISSEVPQNLSASRPQDRQFILSSKKLLLSDSGFYLCAWSVGRGSPLFYEQYFGPGTRLTVT.